This T cell receptor beta chain was observed in a study of blood T cell repertoires in COVID-19. Across the whole study: T cells, B-cell-depleted T cells, or PBMCs provided the cDNA or gDNA that served as material.

V lost 2 bases and J 3 bases, leaving 12 bases between the germline ends. Germline assignment: CDR1 MNHEY and CDR2 SVGEGT. This CDR3 spans 15 amino acids. Measured with immunoSEQ multiplex PCR; TCRdb has only the in-frame clones, and not every one. The sample records some 350,000 clones, about 90% being singletons. V and J are TRBV6-2 or TRBV6-3 and TRBJ2-3; possibly TRBD1 for D (5 bases). This sequence was found in a man between 18 and 35 years old with active or convalescent COVID-19. Material: peripheral blood. CDR3 DNA sequence: TGTGCCAGCAGTTACGGGGCCCCCGGGACAGATACGCAGTATTTT. Translating gives CASSYGAPGTDTQYF.